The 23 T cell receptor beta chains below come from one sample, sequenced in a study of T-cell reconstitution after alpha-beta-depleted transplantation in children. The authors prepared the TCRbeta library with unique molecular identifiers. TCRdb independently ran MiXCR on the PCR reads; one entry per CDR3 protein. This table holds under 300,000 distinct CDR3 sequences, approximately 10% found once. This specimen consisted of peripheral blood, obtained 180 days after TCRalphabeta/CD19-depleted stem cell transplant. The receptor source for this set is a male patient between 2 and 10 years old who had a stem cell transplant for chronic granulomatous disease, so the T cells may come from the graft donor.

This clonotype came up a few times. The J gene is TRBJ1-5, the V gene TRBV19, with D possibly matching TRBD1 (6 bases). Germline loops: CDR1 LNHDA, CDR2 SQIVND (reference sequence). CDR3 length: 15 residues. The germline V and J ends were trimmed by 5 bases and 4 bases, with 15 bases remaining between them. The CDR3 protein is CASSWGQGGNQPQHF. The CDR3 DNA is TGTGCCAGTAGTTGGGGGCAAGGTGGGAATCAGCCCCAGCATTTT. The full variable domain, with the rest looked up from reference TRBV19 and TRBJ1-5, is DGGITQSPKYLFRKEGQNVTLSCEQNLNHDAMYWYRQDPGQGLRLIYYSQIVNDFQKGDIAEGYSVSREKKESFPLTVTSAQKNPTAFYLCASSWGQGGNQPQHFGDGTRLSIL.

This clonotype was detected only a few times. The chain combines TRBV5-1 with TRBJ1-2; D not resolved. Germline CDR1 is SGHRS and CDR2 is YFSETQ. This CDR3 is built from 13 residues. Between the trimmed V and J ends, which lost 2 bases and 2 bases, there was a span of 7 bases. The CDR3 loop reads CASSFLPNYGYTF. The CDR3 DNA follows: TGCGCCAGCAGCTTCTTGCCCAACTATGGCTACACCTTC.

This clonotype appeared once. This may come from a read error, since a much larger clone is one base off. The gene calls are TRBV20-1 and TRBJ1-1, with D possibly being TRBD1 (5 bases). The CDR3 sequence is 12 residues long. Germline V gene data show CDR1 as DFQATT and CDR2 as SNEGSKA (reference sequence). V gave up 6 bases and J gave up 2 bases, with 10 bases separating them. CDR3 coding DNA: TGCAGTGCGGGGGGGGTCAACACTGAAGCTTTCTTT. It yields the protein CSAGGVNTEAFF.

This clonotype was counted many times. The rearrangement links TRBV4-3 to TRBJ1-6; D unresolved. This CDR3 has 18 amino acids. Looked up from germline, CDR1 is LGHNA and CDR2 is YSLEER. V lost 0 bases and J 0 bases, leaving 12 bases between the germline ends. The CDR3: CASSQETRGSSYNSPLHF. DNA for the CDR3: TGCGCCAGCAGCCAAGAGACCCGGGGAAGCTCCTATAATTCACCCCTCCACTTT.

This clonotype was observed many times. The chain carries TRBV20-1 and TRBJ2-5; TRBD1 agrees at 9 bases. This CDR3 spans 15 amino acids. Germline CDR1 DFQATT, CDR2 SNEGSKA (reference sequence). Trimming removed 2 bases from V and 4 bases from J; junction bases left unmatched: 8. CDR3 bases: TGCAGTGCTAGAACAGTACAGGGGGCTCGAGAGACCCAGTACTTC. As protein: CSARTVQGARETQYF.

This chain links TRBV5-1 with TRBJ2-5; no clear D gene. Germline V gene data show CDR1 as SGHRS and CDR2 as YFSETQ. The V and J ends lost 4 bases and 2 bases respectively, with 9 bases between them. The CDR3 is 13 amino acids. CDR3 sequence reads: CASSPPSQETQYF. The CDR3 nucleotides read TGCGCCAGCAGCCCGCCGTCACAAGAGACCCAGTACTTC.

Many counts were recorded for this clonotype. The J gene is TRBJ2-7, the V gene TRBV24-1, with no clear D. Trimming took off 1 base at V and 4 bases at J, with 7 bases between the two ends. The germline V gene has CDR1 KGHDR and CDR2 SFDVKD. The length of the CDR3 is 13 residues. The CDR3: CATSDLSQYEQYF. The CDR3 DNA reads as TGTGCCACCAGTGATTTATCGCAATACGAGCAGTACTTC.

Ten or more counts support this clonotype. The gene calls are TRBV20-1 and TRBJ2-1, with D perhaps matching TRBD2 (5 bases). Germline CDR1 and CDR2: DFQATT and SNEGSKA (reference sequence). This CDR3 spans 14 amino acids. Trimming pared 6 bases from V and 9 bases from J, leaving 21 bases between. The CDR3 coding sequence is TGCAGTGCCTCGACTAATTTGTTGGTGGGTGAGCAGTTCTTC. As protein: CSASTNLLVGEQFF.

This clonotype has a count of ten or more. The CDR3 sequence is CSASGRGGNTDTQYF. CDR3 sequence (DNA): TGCAGTGCTAGTGGGCGCGGGGGGAACACAGATACGCAGTATTTT. The V and J genes are TRBV20-1 and TRBJ2-3; 8 positions agree with TRBD2. Trimming took 3 bases from V and 2 from J; bases not matched to a gene: 7. Germline V gene sequence: CDR1 DFQATT, CDR2 SNEGSKA (reference sequence). The CDR3 totals 15 residues.

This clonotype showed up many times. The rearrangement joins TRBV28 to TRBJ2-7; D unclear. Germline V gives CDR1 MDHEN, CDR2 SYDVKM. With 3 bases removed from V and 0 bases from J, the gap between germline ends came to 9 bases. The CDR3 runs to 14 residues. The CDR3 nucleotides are TGTGCCAGCAGTTTGCCGGACGACTCCTACGAGCAGTACTTC. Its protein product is CASSLPDDSYEQYF.

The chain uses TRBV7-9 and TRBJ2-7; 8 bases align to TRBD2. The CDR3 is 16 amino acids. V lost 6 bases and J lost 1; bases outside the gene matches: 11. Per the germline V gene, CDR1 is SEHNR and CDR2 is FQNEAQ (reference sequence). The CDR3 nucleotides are TGTGCCAGCAGTTCAAACTTGGCGGGGGGTTCCTACGAGCAGTACTTC. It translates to CASSSNLAGGSYEQYF.

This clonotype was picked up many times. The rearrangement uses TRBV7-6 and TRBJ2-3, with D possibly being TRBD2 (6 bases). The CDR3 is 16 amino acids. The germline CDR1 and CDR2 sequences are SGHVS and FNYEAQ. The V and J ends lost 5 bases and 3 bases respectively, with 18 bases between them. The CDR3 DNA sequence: TGTGCCAGCAGCCCCAGACCAGTCGGGGGTACAGATACGCAGTATTTT. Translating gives CASSPRPVGGTDTQYF.

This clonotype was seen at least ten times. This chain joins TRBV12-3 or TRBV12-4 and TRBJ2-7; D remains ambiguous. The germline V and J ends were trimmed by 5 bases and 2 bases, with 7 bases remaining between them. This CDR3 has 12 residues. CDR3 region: CASSGFAYEQYF. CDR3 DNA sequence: TGTGCCAGCAGTGGCTTTGCCTACGAGCAGTACTTC.

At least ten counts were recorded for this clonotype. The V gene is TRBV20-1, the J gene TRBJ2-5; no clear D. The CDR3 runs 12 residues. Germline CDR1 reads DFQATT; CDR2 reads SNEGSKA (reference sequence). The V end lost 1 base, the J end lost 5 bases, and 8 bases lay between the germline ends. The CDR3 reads CSARASWETQYF. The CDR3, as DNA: TGCAGTGCTAGAGCCTCCTGGGAGACCCAGTACTTC.

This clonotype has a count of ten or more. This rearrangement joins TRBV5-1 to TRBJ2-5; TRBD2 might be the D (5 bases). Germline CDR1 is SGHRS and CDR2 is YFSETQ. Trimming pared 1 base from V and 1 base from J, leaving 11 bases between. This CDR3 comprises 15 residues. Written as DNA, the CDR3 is TGCGCCAGCAGCTTGATCCGGGATCTCCAAGAGACCCAGTACTTC. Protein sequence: CASSLIRDLQETQYF.

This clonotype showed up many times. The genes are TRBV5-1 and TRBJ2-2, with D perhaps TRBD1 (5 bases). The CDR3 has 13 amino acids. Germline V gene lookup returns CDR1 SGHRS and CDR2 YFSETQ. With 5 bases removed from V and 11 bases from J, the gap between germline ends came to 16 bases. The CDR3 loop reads CASSKGSWVELFF. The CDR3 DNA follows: TGCGCCAGCAGTAAGGGGTCCTGGGTTGAGCTGTTTTTT.

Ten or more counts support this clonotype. DNA for the CDR3: TGTGCCAGCACCGAAGGGGTCCACTATGGCTACACCTTC. Encoded protein: CASTEGVHYGYTF. The rearrangement uses TRBV6-2 or TRBV6-3 and TRBJ1-2; a possible D gene is TRBD1 (5 bases). Trimming removed 7 bases at V and 3 bases at J, with 12 bases between. This CDR3 spans 13 amino acids. CDR1 is MNHEY and CDR2 is SVGEGT in the germline V gene.

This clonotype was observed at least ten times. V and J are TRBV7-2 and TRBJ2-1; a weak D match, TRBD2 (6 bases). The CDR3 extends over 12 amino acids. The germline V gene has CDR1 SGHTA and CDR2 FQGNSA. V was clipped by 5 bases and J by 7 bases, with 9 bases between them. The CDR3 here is CASSEGRNEQFF. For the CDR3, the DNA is TGTGCCAGCAGCGAAGGGAGGAATGAGCAGTTCTTC. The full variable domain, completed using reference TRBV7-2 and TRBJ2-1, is GAGVSQSPSNKVTEKGKDVELRCDPISGHTALYWYRQSLGQGLEFLIYFQGNSAPDKSGLPSDRFSAERTGGSVSTLTIQRTQQEDSAVYLCASSEGRNEQFFGPGTRLTVL.

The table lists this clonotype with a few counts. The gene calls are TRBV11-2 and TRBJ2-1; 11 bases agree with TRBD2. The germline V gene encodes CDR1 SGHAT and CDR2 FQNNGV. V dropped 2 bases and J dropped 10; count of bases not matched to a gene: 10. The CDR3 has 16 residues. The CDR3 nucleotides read TGTGCCAGCAGCTTACTAGCGGGAGGACAAGGACACGAGCAGTTCTTC. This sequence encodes CASSLLAGGQGHEQFF.

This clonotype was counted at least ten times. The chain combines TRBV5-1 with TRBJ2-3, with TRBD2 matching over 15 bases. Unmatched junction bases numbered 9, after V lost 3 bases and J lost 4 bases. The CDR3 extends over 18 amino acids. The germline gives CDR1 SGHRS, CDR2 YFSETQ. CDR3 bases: TGCGCCAGCAGCTCAGGACTAGCGGGAGGGCGGTCCCCAGATACGCAGTATTTT. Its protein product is CASSSGLAGGRSPDTQYF.

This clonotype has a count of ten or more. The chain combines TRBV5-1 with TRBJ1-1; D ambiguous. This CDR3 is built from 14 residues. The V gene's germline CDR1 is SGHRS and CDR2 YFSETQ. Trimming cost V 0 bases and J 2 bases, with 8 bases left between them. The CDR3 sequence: CASSLDQVNTEAFF. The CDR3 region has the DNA TGCGCCAGCAGCTTGGATCAGGTAAACACTGAAGCTTTCTTT.

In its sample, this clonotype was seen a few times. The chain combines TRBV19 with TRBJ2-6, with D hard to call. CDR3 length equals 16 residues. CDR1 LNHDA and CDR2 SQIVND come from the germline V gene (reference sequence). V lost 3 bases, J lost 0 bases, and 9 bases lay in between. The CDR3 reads CASSISGASGANVLTF. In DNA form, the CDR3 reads TGTGCCAGTAGTATTTCCGGAGCCTCTGGGGCCAACGTCCTGACTTTC.

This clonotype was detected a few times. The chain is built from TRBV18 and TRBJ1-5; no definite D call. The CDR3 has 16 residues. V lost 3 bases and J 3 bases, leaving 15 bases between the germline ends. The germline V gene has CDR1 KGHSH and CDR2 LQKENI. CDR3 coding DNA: TGTGCCAGCTCACCCCTTCAGTCTGGGGTCAATCAGCCCCAGCATTTT. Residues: CASSPLQSGVNQPQHF.